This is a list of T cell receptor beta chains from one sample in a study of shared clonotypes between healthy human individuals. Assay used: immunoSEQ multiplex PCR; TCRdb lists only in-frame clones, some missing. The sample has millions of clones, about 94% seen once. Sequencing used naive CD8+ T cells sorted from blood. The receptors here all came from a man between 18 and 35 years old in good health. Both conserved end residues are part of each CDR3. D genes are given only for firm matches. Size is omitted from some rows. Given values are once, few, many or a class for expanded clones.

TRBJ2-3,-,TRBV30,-,CAWSSSTALSTDTQYF,TGTGCCTGGAGTTCGTCGACAGCCTTAAGCACAGATACGCAGTATTTT
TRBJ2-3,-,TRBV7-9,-,CASSRTDRGHTDTQYF,TGTGCCAGCAGCCGTACGGACAGAGGTCACACAGATACGCAGTATTTT
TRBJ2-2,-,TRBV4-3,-,CASSQGRETTGELFF,TGCGCCAGCAGCCAAGGTCGGGAAACAACCGGGGAGCTGTTTTTT
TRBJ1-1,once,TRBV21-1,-,CASSKEGARGQGEAFF,TGTGCCAGCAGCAAAGAAGGGGCGAGGGGACAGGGCGAAGCTTTCTTT
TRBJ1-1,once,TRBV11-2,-,CASSLLLLGNPEAFF,TGTGCCAGCAGCTTACTTTTGTTGGGGAATCCCGAAGCTTTCTTT
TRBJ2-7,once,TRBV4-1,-,CASSQVWGGSYEQYF,TGCGCCAGCAGCCAAGTGTGGGGTGGCTCCTACGAGCAGTACTTC
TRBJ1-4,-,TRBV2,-,CALQGHDLNEKLFF,TGTGCCCTACAGGGACATGACCTTAATGAAAAACTGTTTTTT
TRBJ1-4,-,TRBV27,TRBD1,CASSFAGQGGEKLFF,TGTGCCAGCAGTTTTGCGGGACAGGGCGGTGAAAAACTGTTTTTT
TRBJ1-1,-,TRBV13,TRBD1,CASSLGGSGAFF,TGTGCCAGCAGCCTAGGGGGCTCCGGAGCTTTCTTT
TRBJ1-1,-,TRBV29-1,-,CSVENGPGGGTEAFF,TGCAGCGTTGAAAACGGACCCGGGGGCGGCACTGAAGCTTTCTTT
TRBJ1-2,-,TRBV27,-,CASSSWTSDGYTF,TGTGCCAGCAGTTCTTGGACGAGCGATGGCTACACCTTC
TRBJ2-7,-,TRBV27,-,CASSGTGAPYEQYF,TGTGCCAGCAGTGGCACAGGTGCCCCCTACGAGCAGTACTTC
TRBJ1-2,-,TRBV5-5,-,CASSLAGESPYGYTF,TGTGCCAGCAGCTTGGCCGGGGAGTCTCCTTATGGCTACACCTTC
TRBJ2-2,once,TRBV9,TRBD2,CASVGGTGELFF,TGTGCCAGCGTCGGGGGGACCGGGGAGCTGTTTTTT
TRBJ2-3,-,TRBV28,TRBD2,CASSLRLAGGLTDTQYF,TGTGCCAGCAGTTTACGACTAGCGGGGGGGCTTACAGATACGCAGTATTTT
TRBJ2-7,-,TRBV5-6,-,CASSLGPTGQYF,TGTGCCAGCAGCTTGGGACCAACAGGGCAGTACTTC
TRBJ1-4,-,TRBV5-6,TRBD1,CASSADVDRGTNEKLFF,TGTGCCAGCAGCGCTGATGTAGACAGGGGAACTAATGAAAAACTGTTTTTT
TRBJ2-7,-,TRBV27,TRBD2,CASSSTSALSSYEQYF,TGTGCCAGCAGTTCGACTAGCGCATTGAGCTCCTACGAGCAGTACTTC
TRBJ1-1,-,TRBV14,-,CASSHGTEAFF,TGTGCCAGCAGCCACGGGACAGAAGCTTTCTTT
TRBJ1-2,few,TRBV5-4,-,CASSLSQSLYGYTF,TGTGCCAGCAGCTTGTCACAGAGTCTCTATGGCTACACCTTC
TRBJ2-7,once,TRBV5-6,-,CASSSGVSYSYEQYF,TGTGCCAGCAGCTCAGGGGTTTCGTACTCCTACGAGCAGTACTTC
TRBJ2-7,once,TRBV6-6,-,CASSYAGYSYEQYF,TGTGCCAGCAGTTACGCAGGGTATTCCTACGAGCAGTACTTC
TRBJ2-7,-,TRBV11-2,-,CASSSHHTYEQYF,TGTGCCAGCAGCTCCCATCACACCTACGAGCAGTACTTC